These T cell receptor beta chains were read from a single sample in a study of blood T cell repertoires in COVID-19. Assay used: immunoSEQ multiplex PCR; TCRdb lists only in-frame clones, some missing. The table shows roughly 260,000 clones, with almost 90% occurring only once. Material: peripheral blood. The receptors stem from a woman aged 30 to 39 with COVID-19, enrolled during active disease. Both conserved end residues are part of each CDR3. A D gene is named only where the DNA matches it firmly. Clone size, where shown, is once, few, many, or a class for clones that have expanded.

J	size	D	V	CDR3	DNA
TRBJ2-7	NA	NA	TRBV12-3/TRBV12-4	CASSFQGYEQYF	TGTGCCAGCAGTTTTCAGGGCTACGAGCAGTACTTC
TRBJ1-5	NA	TRBD1	TRBV28	CASSSLPGTGLDIHQPQHF	TGTGCCAGCAGTTCACTTCCCGGGACAGGTTTAGATATCCATCAGCCCCAGCATTTT
TRBJ2-1	NA	NA	TRBV2	CASTLRALGGDEQFF	TGTGCCAGCACTCTGAGGGCTTTAGGTGGGGATGAGCAGTTCTTC
TRBJ1-1	few	NA	TRBV6-5	CASSLGQLSVAFF	TGTGCCAGCAGTTTGGGACAACTCAGCGTCGCTTTCTTT
TRBJ2-7	NA	TRBD1	TRBV27	CASSEPGQGPYEQYF	TGTGCCAGCAGTGAGCCGGGACAGGGGCCCTACGAGCAGTACTTC
TRBJ1-1	NA	TRBD1	TRBV24-1	CATKGGTGGLVAFF	TGTGCCACCAAAGGAGGGACAGGGGGCTTAGTAGCTTTCTTT
TRBJ1-3	NA	NA	TRBV18	CASSPMAGADGNTIYF	TGTGCCAGCTCACCTATGGCGGGGGCTGATGGAAACACCATATATTTT
TRBJ1-1	NA	NA	TRBV7-9	CASNSRAMNTEAFF	TGTGCCAGCAACTCGCGCGCAATGAACACTGAAGCTTTCTTT
TRBJ1-4	NA	NA	TRBV24-1	CATSEPTSGEEKLFF	TGTGCCACCAGTGAGCCCACTTCAGGGGAAGAAAAACTGTTTTTT
TRBJ1-1	NA	NA	TRBV29-1	CSVGPNTEAFF	TGCAGCGTTGGGCCGAACACTGAAGCTTTCTTT
TRBJ2-6	NA	TRBD1	TRBV27	CASSSGTGPGANVLTF	TGTGCCAGCAGTTCCGGGACAGGGCCTGGGGCCAACGTCCTGACTTTC
TRBJ2-4	NA	NA	TRBV5-6	CASSLGAGRAKNIQYF	TGTGCCAGCAGCTTGGGTGCAGGGCGGGCCAAAAACATTCAGTACTTC